This is a list of T cell receptor beta chains from one sample in a study of Graves' ophthalmopathy and Graves' hyperthyroidism. A single record per CDR3 protein comes from TCRdb applying MiXCR to the multiplex PCR reads. The sample includes 40,000 or so distinct CDR3 sequences, approximately 50% seen only once; the top ten take about a quarter. Material for sequencing was peripheral blood. The receptor set was obtained from an adult woman with stable Graves' hyperthyroidism. CDR3s include the opening cysteine and the closing phenylalanine or tryptophan. D genes are given only for firm matches. Clone size is given for some rows only: seen once, a few or many times, or a class if the clone is expanded.

D gene	clone size	V gene	J gene	CDR3 DNA	CDR3 protein
.	.	TRBV29-1	TRBJ2-5	TGCAGCGACGGGGGACGGTATGAGACCCAGTACTTC	CSDGGRYETQYF
.	many	TRBV7-9	TRBJ2-7	TGTGCCAGCAGCTTAGGGCCTAATGGGGCCTACGAGCAGTACTTC	CASSLGPNGAYEQYF
TRBD1	medium-sized	TRBV7-9	TRBJ1-6	TGTGCCAGCAGTTCCGGGACAGGGGGTTCACCCCTCCACTTT	CASSSGTGGSPLHF
.	many	TRBV14	TRBJ1-6	TGTGCCAGCAGCCAAGCCGCCTGGAGCAATTCACCCCTCCACTTT	CASSQAAWSNSPLHF
TRBD1	.	TRBV24-1	TRBJ1-1	TGTGCCACCAGTGCCAGCAGACCGGACAGGTTGAACACTGAAGCTTTCTTT	CATSASRPDRLNTEAFF
TRBD2	.	TRBV5-1	TRBJ2-7	TGCGCCAGCGGCCTGGCCGGACTAGCGGGAGTCTCCTACGAGCAGTACTTC	CASGLAGLAGVSYEQYF
.	few	TRBV25-1	TRBJ1-1	TGTGCCAGCATCGAGGATATGGAGGGACACACTGAAGCTTTCTTT	CASIEDMEGHTEAFF
TRBD1	.	TRBV5-1	TRBJ1-1	TGCGCCAGCAGCTCAGACAGGGTATGGGACACTGAAGCTTTCTTT	CASSSDRVWDTEAFF
TRBD1	.	TRBV20-1	TRBJ2-7	TGCAGTGCCCGTCGGGGACAGTCCTCCTACGAGCAGTACTTC	CSARRGQSSYEQYF
TRBD1	few	TRBV4-1	TRBJ1-2	TGCGCCAGCAGCCAAGATCAGGGGACAGGGGGCGCGGGTGGCTACACCTTC	CASSQDQGTGGAGGYTF
TRBD1	.	TRBV10-3	TRBJ1-1	TGTGCCATCAGTGAAGGACAGGTCAATGCTGAAGCTTTCTTT	CAISEGQVNAEAFF
.	few	TRBV29-1	TRBJ2-1	TGCAGCGTTGATAGTCGGGGTAGTCTCAATGAGCAGTTCTTC	CSVDSRGSLNEQFF
.	many	TRBV5-1	TRBJ2-3	TGCGCCAGCAGCTTGTCTGGGGATACGCAGTATTTT	CASSLSGDTQYF
TRBD1	.	TRBV7-3	TRBJ1-2	TGTGCCAGCAGCACAGGGGGCCCCTATGGCTACACCTTC	CASSTGGPYGYTF
.	few	TRBV24-1	TRBJ1-2	TGTGCCACCAGTGATCCGGGACAACGCTACACCTTC	CATSDPGQRYTF
TRBD1	many	TRBV30	TRBJ2-5	TGTGCCTGGAAACGAGACAGGGGAGAACAAGAGACCCAGTACTTC	CAWKRDRGEQETQYF
.	.	TRBV15	TRBJ2-7	TGTGCCACCAGCCGACATCCAGGGGAGGGGCAGTACTTC	CATSRHPGEGQYF
TRBD1	once	TRBV10-1	TRBJ1-5	TGCGCCAGCAGCGCCGGGACAGCCGGCAATCAGCCCCAGCATTTT	CASSAGTAGNQPQHF